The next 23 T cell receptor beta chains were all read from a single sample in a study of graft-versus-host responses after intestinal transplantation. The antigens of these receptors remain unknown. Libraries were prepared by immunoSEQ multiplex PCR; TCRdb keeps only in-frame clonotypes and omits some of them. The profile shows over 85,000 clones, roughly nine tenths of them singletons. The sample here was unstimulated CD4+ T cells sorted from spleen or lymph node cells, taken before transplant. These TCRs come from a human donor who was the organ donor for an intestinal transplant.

The CDR3 spells CASSLWGGADTQYF. Written as DNA, the CDR3 is TGTGCCAGCAGCTTATGGGGGGGGGCAGATACGCAGTATTTT. The J gene is TRBJ2-3, the V gene TRBV13; TRBD2 agrees at 7 bases. J lost 4 bases, V lost 2 bases, and 3 bases had no gene match. Germline V lookup: CDR1 PRHDT, CDR2 FYEKMQ (reference sequence). There are 14 residues in the CDR3.

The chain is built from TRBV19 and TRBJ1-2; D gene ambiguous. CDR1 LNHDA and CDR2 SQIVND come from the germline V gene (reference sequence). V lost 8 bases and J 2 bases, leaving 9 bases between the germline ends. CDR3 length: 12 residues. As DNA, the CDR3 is TGTGCCAGTCAGGTCACCAACTATGGCTACACCTTC. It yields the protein CASQVTNYGYTF.

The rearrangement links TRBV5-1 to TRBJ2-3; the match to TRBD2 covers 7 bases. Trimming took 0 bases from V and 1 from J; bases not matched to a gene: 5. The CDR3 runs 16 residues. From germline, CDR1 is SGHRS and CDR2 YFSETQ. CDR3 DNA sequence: TGCGCCAGCAGCTTGGAACTAGCGCTCGGCACAGATACGCAGTATTTT. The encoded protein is CASSLELALGTDTQYF. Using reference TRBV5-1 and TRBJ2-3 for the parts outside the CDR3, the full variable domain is KAGVTQTPRYLIKTRGQQVTLSCSPISGHRSVSWYQQTPGQGLQFLFEYFSETQRNKGNFPGRFSGRQFSNSRSEMNVSTLELGDSALYLCASSLELALGTDTQYFGPGTRLTVL.

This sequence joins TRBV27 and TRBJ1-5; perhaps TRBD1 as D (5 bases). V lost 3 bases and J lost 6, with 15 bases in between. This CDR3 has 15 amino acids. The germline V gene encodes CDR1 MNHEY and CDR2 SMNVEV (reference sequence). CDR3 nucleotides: TGTGCCAGCAGTTTGACTCGACAGTCAAGTCAGCCCCAGCATTTT. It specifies CASSLTRQSSQPQHF.

The CDR3 region has the DNA TGTGCCAGCAGCTCGACAGGGGGAAACTACGAGCAGTACTTC. It translates to CASSSTGGNYEQYF. The chain has TRBV7-9 and TRBJ2-7; TRBD1 matches at 9 bases. After removal of 4 bases from V and 3 bases from J, the junction contained 4 bases not matched to a gene. The CDR3 contains 14 residues. Germline CDR1 and CDR2: SEHNR and FQNEAQ (reference sequence).

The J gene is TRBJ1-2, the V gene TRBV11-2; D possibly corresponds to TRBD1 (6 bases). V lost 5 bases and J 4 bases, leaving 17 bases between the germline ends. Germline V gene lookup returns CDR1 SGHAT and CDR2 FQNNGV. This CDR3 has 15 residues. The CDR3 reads CASSPTRGLTYGYTF. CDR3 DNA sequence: TGTGCCAGCAGCCCCACCAGGGGACTAACCTATGGCTACACCTTC.

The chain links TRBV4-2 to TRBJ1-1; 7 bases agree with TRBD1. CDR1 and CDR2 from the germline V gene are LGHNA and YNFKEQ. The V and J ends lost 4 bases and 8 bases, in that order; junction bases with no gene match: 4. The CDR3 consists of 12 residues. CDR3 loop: CASSPGQHEAFF. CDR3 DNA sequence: TGTGCCAGCAGCCCGGGACAGCACGAAGCTTTCTTT.

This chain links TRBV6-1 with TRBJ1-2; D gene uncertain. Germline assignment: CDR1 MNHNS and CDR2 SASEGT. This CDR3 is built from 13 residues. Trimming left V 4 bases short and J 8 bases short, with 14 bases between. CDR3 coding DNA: TGTGCCAGCAGTGTCGCGGGCCGCCGCGGCTACACCTTC. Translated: CASSVAGRRGYTF.

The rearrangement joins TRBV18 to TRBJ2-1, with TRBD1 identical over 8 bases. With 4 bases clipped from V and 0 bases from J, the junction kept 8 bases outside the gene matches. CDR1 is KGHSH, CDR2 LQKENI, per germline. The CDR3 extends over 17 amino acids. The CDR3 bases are TGTGCCAGCTCACTCATAGTTGGGACAGGCTCCTACAATGAGCAGTTCTTC. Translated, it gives CASSLIVGTGSYNEQFF.

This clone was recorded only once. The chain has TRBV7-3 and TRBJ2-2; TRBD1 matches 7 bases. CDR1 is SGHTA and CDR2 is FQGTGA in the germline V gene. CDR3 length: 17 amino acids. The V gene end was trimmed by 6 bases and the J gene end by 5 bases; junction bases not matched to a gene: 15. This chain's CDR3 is CASSSTRGRVETGELFF. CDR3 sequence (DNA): TGTGCCAGCAGTTCTACAAGGGGGCGCGTAGAAACCGGGGAGCTGTTTTTT. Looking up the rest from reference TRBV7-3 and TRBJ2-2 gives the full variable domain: GAGVSQTPSNKVTEKGKYVELRCDPISGHTALYWYRQSLGQGPEFLIYFQGTGAADDSGLPNDRFFAVRPEGSVSTLKIQRTERGDSAVYLCASSSTRGRVETGELFFGEGSRLTVL.

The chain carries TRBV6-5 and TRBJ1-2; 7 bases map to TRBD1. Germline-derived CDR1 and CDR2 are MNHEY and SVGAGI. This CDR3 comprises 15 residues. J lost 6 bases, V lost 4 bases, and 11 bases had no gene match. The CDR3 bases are TGTGCCAGCAGTTCCAGGGGGGCAGTTAAAGATGGCTACACCTTC. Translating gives CASSSRGAVKDGYTF.

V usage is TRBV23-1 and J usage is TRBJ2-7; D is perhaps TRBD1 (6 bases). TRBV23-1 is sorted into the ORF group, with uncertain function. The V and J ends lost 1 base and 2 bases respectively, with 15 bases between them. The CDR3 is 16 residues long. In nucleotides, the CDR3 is TGCGCCAGCAGTCAATGGAACAGGGACCTTACCTACGAGCAGTACTTC. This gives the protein CASSQWNRDLTYEQYF.

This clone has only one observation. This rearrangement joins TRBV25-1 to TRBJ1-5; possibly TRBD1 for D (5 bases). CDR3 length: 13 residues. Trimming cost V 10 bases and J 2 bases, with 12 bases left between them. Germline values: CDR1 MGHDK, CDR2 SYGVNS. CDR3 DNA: TGTGCCAACCTACAGGTGGGCAATCAGCCCCAGCATTTT. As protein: CANLQVGNQPQHF. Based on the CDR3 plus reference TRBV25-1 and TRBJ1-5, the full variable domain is EADIYQTPRYLVIGTGKKITLECSQTMGHDKMYWYQQDPGMELHLIHYSYGVNSTEKGDLSSESTVSRIRTEHFPLTLESARPSHTSQYLCANLQVGNQPQHFGDGTRLSIL.

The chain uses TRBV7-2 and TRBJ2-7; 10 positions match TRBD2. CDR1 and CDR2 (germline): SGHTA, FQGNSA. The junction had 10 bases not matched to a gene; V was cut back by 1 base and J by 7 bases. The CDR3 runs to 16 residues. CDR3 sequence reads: CASSLGLAGGSREQYF. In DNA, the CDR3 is TGTGCCAGCAGCTTAGGCTTAGCGGGGGGTTCGAGAGAGCAGTACTTC.

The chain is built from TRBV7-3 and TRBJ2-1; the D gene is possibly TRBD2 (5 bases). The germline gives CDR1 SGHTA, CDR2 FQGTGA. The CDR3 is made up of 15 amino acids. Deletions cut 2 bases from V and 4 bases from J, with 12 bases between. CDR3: CASSLSASIYNEQFF. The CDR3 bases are TGTGCCAGCAGCTTATCTGCTAGCATTTACAATGAGCAGTTCTTC.

The DNA of the CDR3 is TGTGCCAGCAGCCAAGATAACACGTGGGAGACCCAGTACTTC. The encoded protein is CASSQDNTWETQYF. The chain employs TRBV4-2 and TRBJ2-5; D gene uncertain. V shed 0 bases and J shed 5 bases, with 10 bases lying between them. CDR1 and CDR2 (germline): LGHNA, YNFKEQ. This CDR3 region has 14 residues.

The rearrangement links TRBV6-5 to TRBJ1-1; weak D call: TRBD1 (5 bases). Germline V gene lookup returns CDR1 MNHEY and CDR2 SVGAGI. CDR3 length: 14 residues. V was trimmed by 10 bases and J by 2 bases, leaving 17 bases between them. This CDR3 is CATRKTEINTEAFF. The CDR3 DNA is TGTGCCACTCGGAAGACAGAAATTAACACTGAAGCTTTCTTT.

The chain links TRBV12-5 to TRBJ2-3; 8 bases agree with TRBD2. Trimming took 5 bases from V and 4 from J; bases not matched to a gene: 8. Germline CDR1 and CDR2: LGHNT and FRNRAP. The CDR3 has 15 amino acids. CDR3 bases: TGTGCTAGTGGTGTGGGACTAGTGGGTGCAGATACGCAGTATTTT. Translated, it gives CASGVGLVGADTQYF.

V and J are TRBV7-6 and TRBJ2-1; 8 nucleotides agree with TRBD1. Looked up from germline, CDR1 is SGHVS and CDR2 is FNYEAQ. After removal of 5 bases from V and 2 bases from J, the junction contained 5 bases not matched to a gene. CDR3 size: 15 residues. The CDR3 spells CASSLRQGTYNEQFF. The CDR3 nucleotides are TGTGCCAGCAGCCTCAGACAGGGGACCTACAATGAGCAGTTCTTC.

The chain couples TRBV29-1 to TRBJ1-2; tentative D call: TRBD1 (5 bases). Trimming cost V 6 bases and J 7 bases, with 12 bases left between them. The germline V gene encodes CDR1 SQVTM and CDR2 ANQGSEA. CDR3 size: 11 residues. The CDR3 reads CSVAQGGGYTF. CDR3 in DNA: TGCAGCGTCGCCCAGGGCGGTGGCTACACCTTC.

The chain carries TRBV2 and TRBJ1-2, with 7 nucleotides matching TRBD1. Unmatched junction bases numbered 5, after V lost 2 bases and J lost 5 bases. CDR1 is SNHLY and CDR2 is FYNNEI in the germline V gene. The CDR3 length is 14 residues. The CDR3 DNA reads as TGTGCCAGCAGTGAAAGGGACAGACGATATGGCTACACCTTC. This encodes CASSERDRRYGYTF.

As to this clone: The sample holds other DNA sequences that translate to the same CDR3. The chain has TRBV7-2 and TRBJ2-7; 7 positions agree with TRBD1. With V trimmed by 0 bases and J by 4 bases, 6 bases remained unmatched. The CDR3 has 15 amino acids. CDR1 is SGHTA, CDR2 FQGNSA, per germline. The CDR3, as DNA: TGTGCCAGCAGCTTAGCGTCAGGGGGAGCTTACGAGCAGTACTTC. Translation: CASSLASGGAYEQYF.

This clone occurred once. CDR3 DNA: TGTGCCAGCAGGTCGACAGGGGCAAGGGCCCAGTACTTC. Protein sequence: CASRSTGARAQYF. The chain carries TRBV6-5 and TRBJ2-5; 8 nucleotides agree with TRBD1. Trimming cost V 6 bases and J 9 bases; bases outside gene matches: 9. Germline CDR1 MNHEY, CDR2 SVGAGI. This CDR3 contains 13 residues.